This entry lists 23 T cell receptor beta chains sequenced from one sample in a study of OX40 agonist ivuxolimab in advanced cancers. Profiling relied on immunoSEQ multiplex PCR, and the TCRdb table lists in-frame clones only, not all of them. The sample records more than 65,000 clones, around 85% being singletons. Material: CD4+ or CD8+ T cells sorted from blood, obtained in a trial of the OX40 agonist ivuxolimab. All receptors derive from an adult with an advanced solid tumor such as melanoma, head and neck, liver or kidney cancer.

The chain links TRBV28 to TRBJ2-3; D unresolved. The CDR3 runs 13 residues. Trimming took 5 bases from V and 5 from J, leaving 11 bases between them. CDR1 and CDR2 from the germline V gene are MDHEN and SYDVKM. In nucleotides, the CDR3 is TGTGCCAGCAGTACGCCCTCCCGAGATACGCAGTATTTT. This gives the protein CASSTPSRDTQYF.

This clone was observed many times. V gene TRBV5-5 combines with J gene TRBJ2-7; D is possibly TRBD1 (6 bases). This CDR3 comprises 13 residues. V shed 1 base and J shed 2 bases, with 7 bases lying between them. Germline V lookup: CDR1 SGHKS, CDR2 YYEKEE (reference sequence). Here the CDR3 DNA reads TGTGCCAGCAGCTTGACAGGGACCTACGAGCAGTACGTC. Its protein is CASSLTGTYEQYV.

The chain couples TRBV2 to TRBJ2-2, with 9 bases identical to TRBD1. V lost 3 bases, J lost 7 bases, and 6 bases stayed unmatched. There are 15 residues in the CDR3. Germline V gene lookup returns CDR1 SNHLY and CDR2 FYNNEI. The CDR3 region has the DNA TGTGCCAGCAGTGATCCGGGGGGACAGGGCGGGGAGCTGTTTTTT. Amino acids: CASSDPGGQGGELFF.

The chain links TRBV7-9 to TRBJ1-5; 9 bases are a match to TRBD1. Trimming removed 5 bases from V and 1 base from J; junction bases left unmatched: 6. Looked up from germline, CDR1 is SEHNR and CDR2 is FQNEAQ (reference sequence). There are 16 residues in the CDR3. CDR3 amino acids: CASSITGGGSNQPQHF. CDR3 nucleotides: TGTGCCAGCAGCATCACAGGGGGCGGCAGCAATCAGCCCCAGCATTTT.

The chain combines TRBV11-3 with TRBJ2-1; unclear D gene. Germline CDR1 SGHNT, CDR2 YENEEA. Trimming shortened V by 5 bases and J by 8 bases, and 13 bases separated the two germline ends. This CDR3 contains 13 residues. The CDR3 spells CASSPRAGHEQFF. CDR3 coding DNA: TGTGCCAGCAGCCCCCGGGCTGGGCATGAGCAGTTCTTC.

The CDR3: CASSPYVFRTDYEQYV. CDR3 DNA sequence: TGTGCCAGCAGCCCCTACGTTTTCAGGACAGACTACGAGCAGTACGTC. V gene TRBV6-6 combines with J gene TRBJ2-7; TRBD1 is a possible D gene (6 bases). The CDR3 has 16 amino acids. Germline CDR1 MNHNY, CDR2 SVGAGI (reference sequence). Between the trimmed V and J ends, which lost 6 bases and 3 bases, there was a span of 21 bases.

This chain uses TRBV7-9 with TRBJ1-1; unclear D gene. V was cut by 3 bases and J by 0 bases, with 8 bases left in between. CDR1 and CDR2 (germline): SEHNR, FQNEAQ (reference sequence). The CDR3 contains 14 residues. The CDR3 is CASSLKAMNTEAFF. The DNA of the CDR3 is TGTGCCAGCAGCTTGAAGGCGATGAACACTGAAGCTTTCTTT.

The chain links TRBV5-1 to TRBJ2-1; 7 bases agree with TRBD1. V lost 0 bases and J lost 10; bases outside the gene matches: 1. Germline CDR1 and CDR2: SGHRS and YFSETQ. The CDR3 has 12 amino acids. CDR3 in DNA: TGCGCCAGCAGCTTGGCACAGGGGGAGCAGTTCTTC. Translated: CASSLAQGEQFF.

The rearrangement links TRBV19 to TRBJ2-2; D not resolved. Between the trimmed V and J ends, which lost 1 base and 1 base, there was a span of 19 bases. The CDR3 is made up of 19 amino acids. Germline V lookup: CDR1 LNHDA, CDR2 SQIVND (reference sequence). The CDR3 protein is CASSIGVPIVIKNTGELFF. CDR3 DNA sequence: TGTGCCAGTAGTATAGGGGTCCCGATTGTTATTAAGAACACCGGGGAGCTGTTTTTT. The variable domain in full, completed from reference TRBV19 and TRBJ2-2, reads DGGITQSPKYLFRKEGQNVTLSCEQNLNHDAMYWYRQDPGQGLRLIYYSQIVNDFQKGDIAEGYSVSREKKESFPLTVTSAQKNPTAFYLCASSIGVPIVIKNTGELFFGEGSRLTVL.

Notes on this clone: One end of the junction varies from germline; a read error may be responsible. The chain employs TRBV7-9 and TRBJ2-7, with TRBD1 matching over 8 bases. CDR1 SEHNR and CDR2 FQNEAQ come from the germline V gene (reference sequence). The CDR3 contains 16 residues. The CDR3 here is CASSLGQGGDIYEQYF. The CDR3 region has the DNA TGTGCCAGCAGTTTAGGACAGGGAGGAGATATCTACGAGCAGTACTTC. Full variable domain (remainder filled in from reference TRBV7-9 and TRBJ2-7): DTGVSQNPRHKITKRGQNVTFRCDPISEHNRLYWYRQTLGQGPEFLTYFQNEAQLEKSRLLSDRFSAERPKGSFSTLEIQRTEQGDSAMYLCASSLGQGGDIYEQYFGPGTRLTVT.

CDR3 residues: CASTWSQGAMGADTQYF. CDR3 bases: TGTGCCAGCACCTGGAGCCAGGGGGCAATGGGCGCAGATACGCAGTATTTT. V and J are TRBV25-1 and TRBJ2-3; 8 positions agree with TRBD1. CDR1 MGHDK and CDR2 SYGVNS come from the germline V gene. V shed 7 bases, J shed 4 bases, and the junction held 16 bases outside the gene matches. The CDR3 covers 17 residues.

Concerning this clone itself: Other nucleotide sequences in the sample specify the same CDR3. This chain joins TRBV11-2 and TRBJ2-7; D is perhaps TRBD1 or TRBD2 (5 bases each). The germline V gene encodes CDR1 SGHAT and CDR2 FQNNGV. V lost 1 base, J lost 4 bases, and 8 bases lay in between. This CDR3 has 13 residues. Here the CDR3 reads CASSLGDGYEQYF. The CDR3 coding sequence is TGTGCCAGCAGCTTAGGGGACGGTTACGAGCAGTACTTC.

This clone was observed a few times. The J gene is TRBJ2-3, the V gene TRBV5-1, with TRBD2 matching 9 bases. The CDR3 totals 14 residues. Germline CDR1 and CDR2: SGHRS and YFSETQ. Trimming took 8 bases from V and 0 from J; bases not matched to a gene: 4. The CDR3 region is CASFLAGSTDTQYF. CDR3 in DNA: TGCGCCAGTTTCCTAGCGGGGAGCACAGATACGCAGTATTTT.

The gene calls are TRBV9 and TRBJ2-5; 7 bases agree with TRBD2. The CDR3 consists of 14 residues. Germline V gene lookup returns CDR1 SGDLS and CDR2 YYNGEE. J gave up 5 bases and V 5 bases, and 9 bases lay outside the gene matches. CDR3 sequence: CASSPSGAEETQYF. CDR3 sequence (DNA): TGTGCCAGCAGTCCTAGCGGCGCTGAGGAGACCCAGTACTTC.

The chain joins TRBV27 to TRBJ2-3; D not certain. Trimming removed 3 bases from V and 2 bases from J, with 6 bases in between. CDR1 is MNHEY, CDR2 SMNVEV, per germline (reference sequence). The CDR3 loop spans 13 amino acids. The CDR3 region is CASSLGYTDTQYF. The CDR3 DNA sequence: TGTGCCAGCAGTTTGGGATACACAGATACGCAGTATTTT.

V is TRBV10-2 and J is TRBJ2-7; TRBD2 matches at 14 bases. There are 19 residues in the CDR3. Looked up from germline, CDR1 is WSHSY and CDR2 is SAAADI. Unmatched junction bases numbered 14, after V lost 3 bases and J lost 4 bases. The CDR3 is CASSDLTSGRALRPYEQYF. As DNA, the CDR3 is TGCGCCAGCAGTGATTTGACTAGCGGGAGGGCCTTGCGACCTTACGAGCAGTACTTC.

The CDR3 sequence is CASSTPAGQGTYYNEQFF. The CDR3 DNA reads as TGTGCCAGCAGCACCCCGGCGGGACAGGGTACTTACTACAATGAGCAGTTCTTC. The chain uses TRBV27 and TRBJ2-1; the match to TRBD1 covers 9 bases. CDR3 length: 18 amino acids. Germline V gene data show CDR1 as MNHEY and CDR2 as SMNVEV (reference sequence). V lost 6 bases to trimming and J lost 3 bases; unmatched junction nucleotides: 15.

The J gene is TRBJ2-7, the V gene TRBV11-2; D assignment may be TRBD1 or TRBD2 (5 bases each). CDR3 length: 13 residues. Trimming shortened V by 2 bases and J by 7 bases, and 12 bases separated the two germline ends. CDR1 SGHAT and CDR2 FQNNGV come from the germline V gene. The chain's CDR3 is CASSLLGEWEQYV. CDR3 nucleotide sequence: TGTGCCAGCAGCTTACTAGGGGAGTGGGAGCAGTACGTC.

V gene TRBV6-5 combines with J gene TRBJ2-7, with 9 nucleotides matching TRBD1. Germline V gene lookup returns CDR1 MNHEY and CDR2 SVGAGI. This CDR3 is built from 15 residues. J lost 1 base, V lost 6 bases, and 7 bases had no gene match. The CDR3 here is CASRRGTGRSYEQYV. As DNA, the CDR3 is TGTGCCAGCAGAAGAGGGACAGGGCGGTCCTACGAGCAGTACGTC.

J is TRBJ1-2 and V is TRBV7-3; weak D call: TRBD1 (6 bases). Germline lookup yields CDR1 SGHTA and CDR2 FQGTGA. V was cut by 5 bases and J by 4 bases, with 14 bases left in between. The CDR3 is 14 amino acids. CDR3 sequence: CASSPRGQGYGYTF. The CDR3, as DNA: TGTGCCAGCAGCCCCCGGGGGCAGGGCTATGGCTACACCTTC.

The CDR3 coding sequence is TGTGCCAGCAGTGACGGACAGGGGATCTATGGCTACACCTTC. Translating it yields CASSDGQGIYGYTF. The chain links TRBV28 to TRBJ1-2; the match to TRBD1 covers 9 bases. There are 14 residues in the CDR3. CDR1 and CDR2 from the germline V gene are MDHEN and SYDVKM. Trimming took 5 bases from V and 4 from J; bases not matched to a gene: 5.

This clone was observed a handful of times. The rearrangement links TRBV27 to TRBJ2-7; possibly TRBD2 for D (5 bases). The CDR3 runs to 15 residues. Trimming cost V 2 bases and J 2 bases, with 13 bases left between them. Germline CDR1 and CDR2: MNHEY and SMNVEV (reference sequence). The CDR3 region is CASSLVGLATYEQYF. As DNA, the CDR3 is TGTGCCAGCAGTTTAGTTGGACTCGCGACCTACGAGCAGTACTTC.

The chain joins TRBV28 to TRBJ1-1; 7 bases agree with TRBD1. The CDR3 totals 13 residues. With V trimmed by 4 bases and J by 7 bases, 6 bases remained unmatched. CDR1 and CDR2 (germline): MDHEN, SYDVKM. The CDR3 loop is CASSSGNRGEAFF. CDR3 nucleotide sequence: TGTGCCAGCAGTTCCGGGAACAGGGGTGAAGCTTTCTTT.